The 23 T cell receptor beta chains below come from one sample, sequenced in a study of T cells in placental villitis. This was the immunoSEQ v4 assay. Using immunoSEQ multiplex PCR, the repertoire was profiled, and TCRdb retains in-frame clones only, with some absent. The sample shows approximately 6,900 clones, roughly 78% of them seen only once. Sequenced sample: placental tissue containing maternal and fetal cells. Every receptor here comes from a human patient with infectious villitis; the placental T cells may come from both mother and fetus.

The chain recombines TRBV7-9 with TRBJ2-1; perhaps D is TRBD1 or TRBD2 (5 bases each). Germline lookup yields CDR1 SEHNR and CDR2 FQNEAQ (reference sequence). The CDR3 loop spans 17 amino acids. Trimming pared 5 bases from V and 3 bases from J, leaving 20 bases between. The CDR3: CASSPYPGRPRYNEQFF. The CDR3, as DNA: TGTGCCAGCAGCCCTTACCCGGGACGCCCGCGCTACAATGAGCAGTTCTTC.

V gene TRBV6-1 combines with J gene TRBJ1-4; 8 bases are shared with TRBD1. CDR3 size: 14 residues. Germline assignment: CDR1 MNHNS and CDR2 SASEGT. V lost 1 base, J lost 5 bases, and 0 bases stayed unmatched. CDR3 protein: CASSEGTGNEKLFF. The CDR3 nucleotides are TGTGCCAGCAGTGAAGGGACAGGGAATGAAAAACTGTTTTTT.

The chain combines TRBV6-2 or TRBV6-3 with TRBJ2-7; D ambiguous. The V gene's germline CDR1 is MNHEY and CDR2 SVGEGT. The ends were cut back, 2 bases at V and 7 bases at J, with 9 bases in the middle. CDR3 size: 12 residues. The DNA of the CDR3 is TGTGCCAGCAGTTACCCGCCGGAAGAGCAGTACTTC. Its translation is CASSYPPEEQYF.

V gene TRBV14 combines with J gene TRBJ2-2; 10 bases line up with TRBD2. The CDR3 is made up of 14 amino acids. CDR1 and CDR2 from the germline V gene are SGHDN and FVKESK. V shed 4 bases and J 4 bases; nucleotides not matched to a gene: 0. The DNA of the CDR3 is TGTGCCAGCAGCCTAGCGGGGGGCACCGGGGAGCTGTTTTTT. The encoded protein is CASSLAGGTGELFF.

The J gene is TRBJ2-3, the V gene TRBV9, with 7 nucleotides matching TRBD1. Germline lookup yields CDR1 SGDLS and CDR2 YYNGEE. The CDR3 is made up of 14 amino acids. The V gene end was trimmed by 4 bases and the J gene end by 6 bases; junction bases not matched to a gene: 8. The CDR3 spells CASSPRGGADTQYF. In DNA form, the CDR3 reads TGTGCCAGCAGCCCCCGAGGGGGCGCGGATACGCAGTATTTT.

The V gene is TRBV2, the J gene TRBJ2-3; either TRBD1 or TRBD2 may supply D (5 bases each). CDR3 length equals 12 residues. Germline CDR1 and CDR2: SNHLY and FYNNEI. CDR3 region: CSKLGTTDTQYF. The CDR3 region has the DNA TGTAGCAAACTAGGGACGACAGATACGCAGTATTTT.

J is TRBJ1-1 and V is TRBV6-6; D gene unclear. Trimming pared 2 bases from V and 5 bases from J, leaving 9 bases between. Germline CDR1 reads MNHNY; CDR2 reads SVGAGI (reference sequence). The CDR3 is 13 amino acids. The CDR3 is CASSYLGQTEAFF. The CDR3 region has the DNA TGTGCCAGCAGTTACCTGGGTCAAACTGAAGCTTTCTTT.

CDR3 coding DNA: TGTGCCAGCAGCCAAGGACTCTACGAGCAGTACTTC. It translates to CASSQGLYEQYF. The V and J genes are TRBV14 and TRBJ2-7; D is ambiguous. The V end lost 1 base, the J end lost 3 bases, and 4 bases lay between the germline ends. Germline CDR1 and CDR2: SGHDN and FVKESK. This CDR3 contains 12 residues.

This clone appeared a single time. The V call is TRBV10-2, the J call TRBJ1-6; 9 bases agree with TRBD1. Germline values: CDR1 WSHSY, CDR2 SAAADI. After removal of 6 bases from V and 11 bases from J, the junction contained 8 bases not matched to a gene. The CDR3 totals 14 residues. The CDR3 reads CASRSGQGIPPLHF. As DNA, the CDR3 is TGCGCCAGCAGGTCGGGACAGGGTATTCCACCCCTCCACTTT.

The chain carries TRBV7-2 and TRBJ2-7; D not certain. The CDR3 spans 14 residues. Germline assignment: CDR1 SGHTA and CDR2 FQGNSA. V lost 5 bases, J lost 0 bases, and 11 bases lay in between. This chain's CDR3 is CASSPQASSYEQYF. CDR3 bases: TGTGCCAGCAGCCCTCAGGCAAGCTCCTACGAGCAGTACTTC.

The chain couples TRBV29-1 to TRBJ1-2; tentatively, D is TRBD1 (5 bases). The CDR3 length is 15 residues. The V and J ends lost 2 bases and 6 bases respectively, with 19 bases between them. Germline V gene lookup returns CDR1 SQVTM and CDR2 ANQGSEA. The CDR3 region has the DNA TGCAGCGTTGAACTGGGGCAGGGCCTCGCCAATGGCTACACCTTC. It encodes CSVELGQGLANGYTF.

This chain joins TRBV6-2 or TRBV6-3 and TRBJ2-5; the D gene is possibly TRBD1 (6 bases). V was clipped by 4 bases and J by 5 bases, with 14 bases between them. Germline loops: CDR1 MNHEY, CDR2 SVGEGT. CDR3 length: 14 amino acids. The CDR3 DNA sequence: TGTGCCAGCAGTTTCCCGCAGGGGTGGGAGACCCAGTACTTC. Translation gives CASSFPQGWETQYF.

The rearrangement joins TRBV7-6 to TRBJ1-1; D is unresolved. From germline, CDR1 is SGHVS and CDR2 FNYEAQ. With 6 bases removed from V and 4 bases from J, the gap between germline ends came to 18 bases. CDR3 length: 15 amino acids. In nucleotides, the CDR3 is TGTGCCAGCAGAGCGGACCCGGCGGACGGCACTGAAGCTTTCTTT. This translates into CASRADPADGTEAFF.

The chain links TRBV5-4 to TRBJ2-1; D unclear. This CDR3 has 11 amino acids. Germline V lookup: CDR1 SGHNT, CDR2 YYREEE (reference sequence). Trimming left V 8 bases short and J 2 bases short, with 5 bases between. The CDR3 here is CASRAYNEQFF. The CDR3 DNA sequence: TGTGCCAGTAGGGCCTACAATGAGCAGTTCTTC.

The chain carries TRBV30 and TRBJ1-3; D ambiguous. Per germline, CDR1 GTSNPN and CDR2 SVGIG (reference sequence). The CDR3 extends over 13 amino acids. The germline V and J ends were trimmed by 0 bases and 0 bases, with 3 bases remaining between them. The CDR3 coding sequence is TGTGCCTGGAGTGTCAGCTCTGGAAACACCATATATTTT. Translating gives CAWSVSSGNTIYF.

This chain uses TRBV5-1 with TRBJ1-2, with a possible D match to TRBD1 (5 bases). Germline-derived CDR1 and CDR2 are SGHRS and YFSETQ. V lost 0 bases and J 6 bases, leaving 15 bases between the germline ends. There are 15 residues in the CDR3. The CDR3 DNA follows: TGCGCCAGCAGCTTGGAAGGGGACCCCGGGAATGGCTACACCTTC. It codes for CASSLEGDPGNGYTF.

The chain is built from TRBV28 and TRBJ1-2; TRBD1 agrees at 7 bases. The CDR3 contains 15 residues. Germline CDR1 MDHEN, CDR2 SYDVKM. Unmatched junction bases numbered 10, after V lost 5 bases and J lost 4 bases. The CDR3 sequence is CASSPLERGLYGYTF. CDR3 bases: TGTGCCAGCAGTCCACTCGAGAGGGGGCTCTATGGCTACACCTTC.

The chain carries TRBV11-1 and TRBJ2-5, with D hard to call. Germline CDR1 SGHAT, CDR2 FQDESV (reference sequence). CDR3 length equals 14 residues. V was pared by 5 bases and J by 5 bases, with 15 bases between. The CDR3: CASSPSSGWETQYF. The CDR3 DNA follows: TGTGCCAGCAGCCCCTCGTCCGGGTGGGAGACCCAGTACTTC.

The gene calls are TRBV4-1 and TRBJ1-2, with TRBD1 matching over 7 bases. The junction had 8 bases not matched to a gene; V was cut back by 1 base and J by 0 bases. Germline CDR1 reads MGHRA; CDR2 reads YSYEKL. This CDR3 is built from 17 residues. The chain's CDR3 is CASSQGFQGVTNYGYTF. The CDR3, as DNA: TGCGCCAGCAGCCAAGGATTTCAGGGGGTGACTAACTATGGCTACACCTTC.

The chain uses TRBV20-1 and TRBJ2-4; D remains unclear. CDR1 is DFQATT and CDR2 is SNEGSKA in the germline V gene (reference sequence). The CDR3 loop spans 10 amino acids. V shed 5 bases and J shed 7 bases, with 6 bases lying between them. The CDR3 loop reads CSAWGNIQYF. As DNA, the CDR3 is TGCAGTGCTTGGGGTAACATTCAGTACTTC.

The CDR3: CASSPDRRTEAFF. The CDR3 region has the DNA TGTGCCAGCAGCCCCGACAGGCGCACTGAAGCTTTCTTT. The chain employs TRBV7-2 and TRBJ1-1; perhaps TRBD1 as D (6 bases). The CDR3 covers 13 residues. V was trimmed by 5 bases and J by 4 bases, leaving 11 bases between them. Germline CDR1 is SGHTA and CDR2 is FQGNSA.

The chain recombines TRBV2 with TRBJ1-3; D is ambiguous. Germline V CDR1 and CDR2: SNHLY, FYNNEI. V was cut by 2 bases and J by 4 bases, with 12 bases left in between. This CDR3 has 15 amino acids. The CDR3 loop reads CASSESRSLGNTIYF. The CDR3 coding sequence is TGTGCCAGCAGTGAAAGCCGATCCCTCGGAAACACCATATATTTT. Supplemented by reference TRBV2 and TRBJ1-3, the full variable domain reads EPEVTQTPSHQVTQMGQEVILRCVPISNHLYFYWYRQILGQKVEFLVSFYNNEISEKSEIFDDQFSVERPDGSNFTLKIRSTKLEDSAMYFCASSESRSLGNTIYFGEGSWLTVV.

This clone was counted only a few times. V and J are TRBV7-9 and TRBJ2-3, with TRBD1 as a possible D gene (5 bases). Per germline, CDR1 SEHNR and CDR2 FQNEAQ (reference sequence). The CDR3 is 15 residues long. The V end was cut by 5 bases, the J end by 6 bases, with 18 bases between. Written as DNA, the CDR3 is TGTGCCAGCAGCCTCAGTGTTGGGGCCGACGATACGCAGTATTTT. Translation gives CASSLSVGADDTQYF.